The 19 T cell receptor beta chains below all came from one sample that was sequenced in a study of T cell changes during pregnancy in multiple sclerosis. The data were produced by immunoSEQ multiplex PCR, yet TCRdb's version contains in-frame clones alone and is incomplete. The table includes approximately 35,000 clones, 89% detected once. Specimen: CD4+ T cells from peripheral blood mononuclear cells, collected after pregnancy. These TCRs come from a female donor in good health, enrolled as a control in a pregnancy study.

The chain employs TRBV21-1 and TRBJ2-7; TRBD1 is the table's D call, not checked against the DNA. TRBV21-1 is assigned pseudogene status. The CDR3 is 16 residues long. CDR3 region: CASSRRDRGLPYEQYF. CDR3 coding DNA: TGTGCCAGCAGCAGACGGGACAGGGGCCTCCCCTACGAGCAGTACTTC.

V is TRBV19 and J is TRBJ1-6, with 9 bases aligning to TRBD1. Germline lookup yields CDR1 LNHDA and CDR2 SQIVND (reference sequence). CDR3 size: 14 residues. V lost 3 bases and J lost 10; bases outside the gene matches: 4. The CDR3 bases are TGTGCCAGTAGTATTGGACAGGGGAACTCACCCCTCCACTTT. Translation: CASSIGQGNSPLHF.

This clone was found once. The gene calls are TRBV6-5 and TRBJ2-5; D unclear. Trimming cost V 0 bases and J 7 bases, with 15 bases left between them. The CDR3 sequence is 15 residues long. CDR1 is MNHEY, CDR2 SVGAGI, per germline. CDR3 bases: TGTGCCAGCAGTTACTCGAGGCAGCCCGATTGGACCCAGTACTTC. It specifies CASSYSRQPDWTQYF.

V gene TRBV7-6 combines with J gene TRBJ2-5; D is possibly TRBD1 (5 bases). V was pared by 5 bases and J by 1 base, with 17 bases between. Germline V gene sequence: CDR1 SGHVS, CDR2 FNYEAQ. This CDR3 contains 16 residues. In DNA form, the CDR3 reads TGTGCCAGCAGCATCCCTCAGGGATATCGCCAAGAGACCCAGTACTTC. This translates into CASSIPQGYRQETQYF.

The chain combines TRBV15 with TRBJ2-3; TRBD2 might be the D (5 bases). The germline V and J ends were trimmed by 4 bases and 2 bases, with 7 bases remaining between them. This CDR3 is 13 amino acids long. Germline V gene lookup returns CDR1 LNHNV and CDR2 YYDKDF (reference sequence). CDR3 sequence: CATSTRVTDTQYF. In nucleotides, the CDR3 is TGTGCCACCAGCACGCGGGTCACAGATACGCAGTATTTT.

V and J are TRBV7-3 and TRBJ1-6; TRBD1 matches 7 bases. The J segment lost 6 bases and the V segment lost 4 bases, leaving 3 bases of the junction unmatched. This CDR3 is 14 amino acids long. Germline V lookup: CDR1 SGHTA, CDR2 FQGTGA. The CDR3 region has the DNA TGTGCCAGCAGCTCGGGACAGCTTAATTCACCCCTCCACTTT. Encoded protein: CASSSGQLNSPLHF.

The V and J genes are TRBV7-2 and TRBJ2-5; 8 bases are a match to TRBD1. The CDR3 has 14 residues. Trimming took 5 bases from V and 1 from J; bases not matched to a gene: 3. CDR1 is SGHTA, CDR2 FQGNSA, per germline. The CDR3 reads CASSQGQGQETQYF. CDR3 nucleotide sequence: TGTGCCAGCAGCCAAGGACAGGGCCAAGAGACCCAGTACTTC.

The rearrangement joins TRBV5-5 to TRBJ1-2, with 7 bases aligning to TRBD1. The germline CDR1 and CDR2 sequences are SGHKS and YYEKEE (reference sequence). Losses at the gene ends were 3 bases for V and 1 base for J; bases not matched to a gene: 3. The CDR3 totals 14 residues. In nucleotides, the CDR3 is TGTGCCAGCAGCTCCGGGACAGTTAACTATGGCTACACCTTC. Its translation: CASSSGTVNYGYTF.

The chain joins TRBV5-4 to TRBJ2-1; 8 positions match TRBD2. The germline CDR1 and CDR2 sequences are SGHNT and YYREEE (reference sequence). The J segment lost 4 bases and the V segment lost 3 bases, leaving 9 bases of the junction unmatched. The CDR3 runs to 16 residues. This CDR3 reads CASSWTGGTSYNEQFF. The CDR3 DNA is TGTGCCAGCAGCTGGACGGGGGGGACTTCTTACAATGAGCAGTTCTTC.

The chain is built from TRBV5-6 and TRBJ2-1, with D possibly matching TRBD2 (5 bases). Trimming removed 2 bases at V and 7 bases at J, with 10 bases between. Germline loops: CDR1 SGHDT, CDR2 YYEEEE. The CDR3 consists of 13 residues. The CDR3 coding sequence is TGTGCCAGCAGCTTCTTTTGGGAGAATGAGCAGTTCTTC. It specifies CASSFFWENEQFF.

This chain uses TRBV6-5 with TRBJ1-1; D is uncertain. The CDR3 extends over 13 amino acids. V lost 8 bases and J lost 5, with 15 bases in between. Germline assignment: CDR1 MNHEY and CDR2 SVGAGI. CDR3 in amino acids: CASAQGQVTEAFF. The CDR3 DNA follows: TGTGCCAGCGCCCAAGGTCAGGTTACTGAAGCTTTCTTT.

Here the CDR3 reads CASSGQSPPREQYF. The CDR3 DNA sequence: TGTGCCAGCAGCGGCCAGTCTCCCCCCCGCGAGCAGTACTTC. The rearrangement links TRBV5-4 to TRBJ2-7; D is undetermined. Germline loops: CDR1 SGHNT, CDR2 YYREEE (reference sequence). With 4 bases removed from V and 6 bases from J, the gap between germline ends came to 17 bases. The CDR3 consists of 14 residues.

The CDR3: CASSQRDRANTEAFF. The CDR3, as DNA: TGTGCCAGCAGCCAGAGAGACAGGGCGAACACTGAAGCTTTCTTT. This chain connects TRBV4-2 to TRBJ1-1; 7 nucleotides match TRBD1. CDR3 length equals 15 residues. From germline, CDR1 is LGHNA and CDR2 YNFKEQ. The trim removed 3 bases at V and 1 base at J, leaving 5 bases unmatched.

The chain joins TRBV6-1 to TRBJ2-5, with 8 bases fitting TRBD1. V gave up 6 bases and J gave up 3 bases; unmatched junction bases: 9. Per the germline V gene, CDR1 is MNHNS and CDR2 is SASEGT. The CDR3 spans 15 residues. As DNA, the CDR3 is TGTGCCAGCAGGGCCACAGGGGGAGCGGAAGAGACCCAGTACTTC. This sequence encodes CASRATGGAEETQYF.

The chain has TRBV2 and TRBJ2-2; 9 positions match TRBD2. Germline lookup yields CDR1 SNHLY and CDR2 FYNNEI. Losses at the gene ends were 8 bases for V and 7 bases for J; bases not matched to a gene: 8. This CDR3 is 14 amino acids long. The DNA for the CDR3 is TGTGCCAGCGAGCGGGGGGTAGGAGACGGGGAGCTGTTTTTT. Protein: CASERGVGDGELFF.

This sequence joins TRBV29-1 and TRBJ1-4, with no clear D. Germline loops: CDR1 SQVTM, CDR2 ANQGSEA. The CDR3 runs to 13 residues. Trimming took off 3 bases at V and 0 bases at J, with 5 bases between the two ends. Here the CDR3 reads CSVEGATNEKLFF. For the CDR3, the DNA is TGCAGCGTTGAGGGCGCAACTAATGAAAAACTGTTTTTT.

A word on this clone: Other DNA sequences within the sample encode an identical CDR3. In DNA, the CDR3 is TGTGCCAGCAGTTCGAGCTACGAGCAGTACTTC. Amino acid sequence: CASSSSYEQYF. V is TRBV28 and J is TRBJ2-7; D remains unclear. The CDR3 is made up of 11 amino acids. Germline V gives CDR1 MDHEN, CDR2 SYDVKM. Trimming removed 4 bases at V and 3 bases at J, with 4 bases between.

In the case of this clone: The CDR3 end shows no conserved phenylalanine or tryptophan, and so a read error is likely. No DNA is shown, since the ends of the CDR3 on it are uncertain; the CDR3 is the one TCRdb lists. V usage is TRBV7-8 and J usage is TRBJ2-4; whether TRBD2, the table's D call, matches the DNA was not checked. The CDR3 numbers 11 amino acids, ends counted. Germline V gives CDR1 SGHVS, CDR2 FQNEAQ. The CDR3 sequence is CASSSGLAVHL.

The gene calls are TRBV14 and TRBJ2-3; 8 bases line up with TRBD2. The CDR3 contains 17 residues. The germline CDR1 and CDR2 sequences are SGHDN and FVKESK. With 0 bases clipped from V and 2 bases from J, the junction kept 7 bases outside the gene matches. This chain's CDR3 is CASSQERGGIYTDTQYF. In nucleotides, the CDR3 is TGTGCCAGCAGCCAAGAACGCGGGGGGATTTACACAGATACGCAGTATTTT.